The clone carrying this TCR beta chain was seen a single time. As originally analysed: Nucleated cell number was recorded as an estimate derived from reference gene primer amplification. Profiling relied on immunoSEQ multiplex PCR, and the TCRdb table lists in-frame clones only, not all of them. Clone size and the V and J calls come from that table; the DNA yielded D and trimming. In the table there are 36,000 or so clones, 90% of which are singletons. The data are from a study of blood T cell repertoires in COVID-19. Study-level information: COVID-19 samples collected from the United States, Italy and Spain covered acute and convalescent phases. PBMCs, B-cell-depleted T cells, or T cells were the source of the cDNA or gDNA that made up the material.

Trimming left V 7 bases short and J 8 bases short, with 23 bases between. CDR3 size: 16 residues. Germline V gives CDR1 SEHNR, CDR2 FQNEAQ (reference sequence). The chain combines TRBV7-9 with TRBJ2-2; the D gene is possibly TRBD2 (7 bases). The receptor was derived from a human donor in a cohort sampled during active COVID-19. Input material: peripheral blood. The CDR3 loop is CASTNQGRESRGELFF. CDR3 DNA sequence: TGTGCCAGCACCAATCAGGGGCGGGAGTCGAGGGGGGAGCTGTTTTTT.